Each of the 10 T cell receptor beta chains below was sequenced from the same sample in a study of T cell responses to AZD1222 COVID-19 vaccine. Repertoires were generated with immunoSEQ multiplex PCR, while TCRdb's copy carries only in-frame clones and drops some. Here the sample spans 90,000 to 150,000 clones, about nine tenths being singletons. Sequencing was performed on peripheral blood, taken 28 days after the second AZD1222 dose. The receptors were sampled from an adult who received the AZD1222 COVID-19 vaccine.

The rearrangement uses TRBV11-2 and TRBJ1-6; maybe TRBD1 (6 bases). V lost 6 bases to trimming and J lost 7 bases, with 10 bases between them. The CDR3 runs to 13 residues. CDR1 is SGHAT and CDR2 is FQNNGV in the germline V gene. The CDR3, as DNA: TGTGCCAGCAGATCTACAGGGAATTCACCCCTCCACTTT. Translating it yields CASRSTGNSPLHF.

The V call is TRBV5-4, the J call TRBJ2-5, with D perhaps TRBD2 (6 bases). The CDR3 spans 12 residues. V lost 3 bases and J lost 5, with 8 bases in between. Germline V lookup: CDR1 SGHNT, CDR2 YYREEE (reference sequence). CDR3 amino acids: CASSWDFETQYF. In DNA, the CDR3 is TGTGCCAGCAGCTGGGACTTTGAGACCCAGTACTTC.

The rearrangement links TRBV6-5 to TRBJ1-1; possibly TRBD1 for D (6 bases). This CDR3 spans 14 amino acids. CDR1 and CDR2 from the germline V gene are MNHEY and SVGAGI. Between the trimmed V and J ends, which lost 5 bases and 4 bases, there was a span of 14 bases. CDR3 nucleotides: TGTGCCAGCAGTACAGGGAGTTGGGGCACTGAAGCTTTCTTT. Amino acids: CASSTGSWGTEAFF.

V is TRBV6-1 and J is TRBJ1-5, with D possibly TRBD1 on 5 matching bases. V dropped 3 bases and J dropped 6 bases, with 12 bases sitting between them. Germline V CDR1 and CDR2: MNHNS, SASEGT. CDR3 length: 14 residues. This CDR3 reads CASSDRGDGQPQHF. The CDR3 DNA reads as TGTGCCAGCAGTGACCGGGGGGATGGTCAGCCCCAGCATTTT.

The CDR3, as DNA: TGTGCCAGCAGCCTACTGACGGGCAAAAAGGACACCATATATTTT. Amino acid sequence: CASSLLTGKKDTIYF. The V and J genes are TRBV7-9 and TRBJ1-3, with no clear D. The germline gives CDR1 SEHNR, CDR2 FQNEAQ (reference sequence). This CDR3 contains 15 residues. The V gene lost 5 bases and the J gene lost 8 bases, with 19 bases spanning the gap.

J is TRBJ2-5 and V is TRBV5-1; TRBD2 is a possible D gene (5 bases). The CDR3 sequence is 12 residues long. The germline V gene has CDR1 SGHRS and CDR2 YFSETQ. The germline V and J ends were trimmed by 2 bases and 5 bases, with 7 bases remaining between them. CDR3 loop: CASSFEGETQYF. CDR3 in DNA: TGCGCCAGCAGCTTCGAGGGTGAGACCCAGTACTTC.

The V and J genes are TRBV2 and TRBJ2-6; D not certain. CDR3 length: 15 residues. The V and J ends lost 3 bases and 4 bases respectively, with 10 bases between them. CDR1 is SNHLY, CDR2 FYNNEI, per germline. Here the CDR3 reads CASSERHPGANVLTF. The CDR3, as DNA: TGTGCCAGCAGTGAGAGGCACCCCGGGGCCAACGTCCTGACTTTC.

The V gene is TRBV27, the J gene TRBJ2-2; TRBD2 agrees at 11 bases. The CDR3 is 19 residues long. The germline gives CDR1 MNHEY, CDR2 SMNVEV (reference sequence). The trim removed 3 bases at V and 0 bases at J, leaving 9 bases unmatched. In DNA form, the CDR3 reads TGTGCCAGCAGTTTCCGACTAGCGGGGAGGCCGGCGAACACCGGGGAGCTGTTTTTT. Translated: CASSFRLAGRPANTGELFF.

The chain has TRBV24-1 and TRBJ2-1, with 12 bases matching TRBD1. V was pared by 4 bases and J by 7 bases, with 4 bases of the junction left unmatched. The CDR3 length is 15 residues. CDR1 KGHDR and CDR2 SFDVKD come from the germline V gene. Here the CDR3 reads CATSDPGQGANEQFF. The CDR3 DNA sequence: TGTGCCACCAGTGACCCGGGACAGGGGGCAAATGAGCAGTTCTTC.

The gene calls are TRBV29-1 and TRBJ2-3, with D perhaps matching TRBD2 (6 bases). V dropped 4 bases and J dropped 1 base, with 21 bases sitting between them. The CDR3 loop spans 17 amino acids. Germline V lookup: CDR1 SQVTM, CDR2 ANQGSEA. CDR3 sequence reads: CSVAPGGTTRGTDTQYF. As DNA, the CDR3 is TGCAGCGTTGCCCCAGGCGGGACCACCAGGGGCACAGATACGCAGTATTTT.